The 21 T cell receptor beta chains listed next were all sequenced from one sample in a study of blood T cell repertoires in COVID-19 (dated by TCRdb to 2020 to 2021). The method was the immunoSEQ multiplex PCR assay. The immuneACCESS repertoire file appears here via TCRdb, limited to in-frame rearrangements. These files lack a portion of the clones; in checked studies, under half of the deficit traces to unresolved V genes, and the cause of the others is not known. This sample lists about 250,000 clones; approximately 83% were detected once. Jointly, the top ten make up roughly 10% of the sample. Specimen: peripheral blood. These receptors originate from an elderly man with acute or convalescent COVID-19.

The chain carries TRBV4-1 and TRBJ1-5; 11 bases agree with TRBD1. The V segment lost 4 bases and the J segment 1 base; nucleotides outside the gene matches: 6. The CDR3 runs 17 residues. CDR1 is MGHRA, CDR2 YSYEKL, per germline. The CDR3 protein is CASSPGQGVNSNQPQHF. The CDR3 coding sequence is TGCGCCAGCAGCCCGGGACAGGGGGTTAACAGCAATCAGCCCCAGCATTTT.

V and J are TRBV6-5 and TRBJ2-1; TRBD2 agrees at 8 bases. Germline CDR1 MNHEY, CDR2 SVGAGI. V was clipped by 5 bases and J by 2 bases; unmatched bases: 5. The CDR3 consists of 15 residues. CDR3 region: CASSKTSGPYNEQFF. The CDR3 nucleotides read TGTGCCAGCAGTAAAACTAGCGGCCCCTACAATGAGCAGTTCTTC.

This clone was found once. The chain uses TRBV6-6 and TRBJ1-1, with 7 bases fitting TRBD1. The CDR3 spans 13 residues. V trimming: 4 bases; J trimming: 3 bases; junction bases outside the gene matches: 2. Germline CDR1 and CDR2: MNHNY and SVGAGI (reference sequence). As DNA, the CDR3 is TGTGCCAGCAGTTTCACAGGGGACACTGAAGCTTTCTTT. As protein: CASSFTGDTEAFF.

The V call is TRBV10-3, the J call TRBJ1-5; 9 nucleotides align to TRBD1. Germline assignment: CDR1 ENHRY and CDR2 SYGVKD. V lost 0 bases and J lost 4; bases outside the gene matches: 7. The CDR3 is made up of 17 amino acids. DNA of the CDR3: TGTGCCATCAGTGAGTCTATCGGGACAGGGAGGAATCAGCCCCAGCATTTT. Its translation: CAISESIGTGRNQPQHF.

This rearrangement joins TRBV28 to TRBJ1-2, with D hard to call. This CDR3 region has 13 residues. Deletions cut 6 bases from V and 8 bases from J, with 16 bases between. Germline CDR1 is MDHEN and CDR2 is SYDVKM. The CDR3 sequence is CASSWGGIGGYTF. For the CDR3, the DNA is TGTGCCAGCAGCTGGGGAGGGATCGGAGGCTACACCTTC.

This sequence joins TRBV19 and TRBJ1-2; 10 bases are a match to TRBD1. V lost 5 bases to trimming and J lost 4 bases; unmatched junction nucleotides: 7. CDR1 LNHDA and CDR2 SQIVND come from the germline V gene (reference sequence). This CDR3 contains 15 residues. CDR3 nucleotides: TGTGCCAGTAGTTCGACAGGGGGCAAGGTCTATGGCTACACCTTC. It encodes CASSSTGGKVYGYTF. Drawing the rest from reference TRBV19 and TRBJ1-2, the complete variable domain is DGGITQSPKYLFRKEGQNVTLSCEQNLNHDAMYWYRQDPGQGLRLIYYSQIVNDFQKGDIAEGYSVSREKKESFPLTVTSAQKNPTAFYLCASSSTGGKVYGYTFGSGTRLTVV.

This clone appeared a single time. CDR3 region: CASSAGTGVYEQYF. The DNA of the CDR3 is TGTGCCAGCTCGGCCGGGACAGGGGTCTACGAGCAGTACTTC. V usage is TRBV18 and J usage is TRBJ2-7, with 10 bases aligning to TRBD1. The CDR3 spans 14 residues. CDR1 and CDR2 (germline): KGHSH, LQKENI. The ends lost 6 bases at V and 3 bases at J; junction bases unmatched: 5.

The rearrangement joins TRBV24-1 to TRBJ1-5; D gene ambiguous. The CDR3 loop spans 14 amino acids. Germline V gene sequence: CDR1 KGHDR, CDR2 SFDVKD. The germline V and J ends were trimmed by 5 bases and 0 bases, with 7 bases remaining between them. CDR3 DNA sequence: TGTGCCACCAGTGCCACTAATAGCAATCAGCCCCAGCATTTT. It translates to CATSATNSNQPQHF.

This chain links TRBV11-2 with TRBJ2-2; D call uncertain. This CDR3 contains 16 residues. CDR1 and CDR2 from the germline V gene are SGHAT and FQNNGV. V gave up 1 base and J gave up 5 bases, with 14 bases separating them. In DNA, the CDR3 is TGTGCCAGCAGCTTAGGGCTCACCTTCGGGACCGGGGAGCTGTTTTTT. It translates to CASSLGLTFGTGELFF.

The chain links TRBV7-2 to TRBJ2-7, with 8 nucleotides matching TRBD2. The CDR3 loop spans 16 amino acids. V shed 0 bases, J shed 2 bases, and the junction held 6 bases outside the gene matches. Germline V gene data show CDR1 as SGHTA and CDR2 as FQGNSA. The CDR3 coding sequence is TGTGCCAGCAGCTTAGCGCGGGCGGGGGGTACCTACGAGCAGTACTTC. Its translation is CASSLARAGGTYEQYF.

This clone was observed a single time. The chain carries TRBV6-5 and TRBJ2-7, with TRBD2 as a possible D gene (5 bases). V lost 7 bases and J lost 7, with 23 bases in between. This CDR3 region has 15 residues. Germline loops: CDR1 MNHEY, CDR2 SVGAGI. The CDR3 DNA reads as TGTGCCAGCATTCCCGGGAACTACCTCTCGGCGGAGCAGTACTTC. It yields the protein CASIPGNYLSAEQYF.

The chain's CDR3 is CASGRQGWGTEAFF. CDR3 nucleotide sequence: TGTGCCAGCGGACGACAGGGATGGGGTACTGAAGCTTTCTTT. V and J are TRBV27 and TRBJ1-1, with 7 bases aligning to TRBD1. J was trimmed by 5 bases and V by 8 bases; bases with no gene match: 11. Germline V CDR1 and CDR2: MNHEY, SMNVEV (reference sequence). The CDR3 extends over 14 amino acids.

CDR3 nucleotide sequence: TGCGCCAGCAGCTTGGCCTTGGAGGCCTCGGGGACCGGGGAGCTGTTTTTT. The encoded protein is CASSLALEASGTGELFF. V gene TRBV5-1 combines with J gene TRBJ2-2; tentative D call: TRBD2 (5 bases). V was shortened by 0 bases and J by 5 bases, with 17 bases between the two germline ends. This CDR3 contains 17 residues. Germline V gives CDR1 SGHRS, CDR2 YFSETQ.

The chain joins TRBV6-5 to TRBJ1-6; D remains unclear. The CDR3 loop spans 13 amino acids. CDR1 and CDR2 from the germline V gene are MNHEY and SVGAGI. V shed 5 bases and J shed 8 bases, with 10 bases lying between them. The CDR3 sequence: CASSLRGDSPLHF. CDR3 bases: TGTGCCAGCAGTCTTCGAGGCGATTCACCCCTCCACTTT.

This chain connects TRBV5-1 to TRBJ2-7, with TRBD1 matching over 8 bases. In germline, CDR1 is SGHRS, CDR2 YFSETQ. The CDR3 runs 14 residues. V shed 4 bases, J shed 2 bases, and the junction held 5 bases outside the gene matches. CDR3 sequence reads: CASSHQGAAYEQYF. The CDR3 DNA is TGCGCCAGCAGCCACCAGGGGGCTGCCTACGAGCAGTACTTC.

This clone came up a few times. V usage is TRBV24-1 and J usage is TRBJ1-2, with D unresolved. Per germline, CDR1 KGHDR and CDR2 SFDVKD. This CDR3 region has 15 residues. Trimming took off 2 bases at V and 2 bases at J, with 11 bases between the two ends. This CDR3 is CATSDWRGKNYGYTF. The CDR3 nucleotides read TGTGCCACCAGTGATTGGAGAGGCAAGAACTATGGCTACACCTTC.

The CDR3: CASSRTHSGPYNSPLHF. In nucleotides, the CDR3 is TGCGCCAGCAGCAGGACACATTCAGGCCCCTATAATTCACCCCTCCACTTT. The rearrangement links TRBV5-1 to TRBJ1-6, with D maybe TRBD1 (5 bases). The CDR3 covers 17 residues. Germline CDR1 SGHRS, CDR2 YFSETQ. V lost 4 bases to trimming and J lost 2 bases, with 16 bases between them.

This clone was counted a single time. The chain carries TRBV14 and TRBJ1-2, with 9 bases that match TRBD1. CDR3 length equals 16 residues. J was trimmed by 2 bases and V by 1 base; bases with no gene match: 5. Germline V gene lookup returns CDR1 SGHDN and CDR2 FVKESK. In DNA, the CDR3 is TGTGCCAGCAGCCAAGCCCGGGGACAGGGAAACTATGGCTACACCTTC. This gives the protein CASSQARGQGNYGYTF.

The chain couples TRBV6-2 or TRBV6-3 to TRBJ2-3; 10 bases are shared with TRBD1. The V and J ends lost 4 bases and 4 bases, in that order; junction bases with no gene match: 5. This CDR3 contains 15 residues. Germline CDR1 MNHEY, CDR2 SVGEGT. CDR3 nucleotides: TGTGCCAGCAGTTTCGGGACAGGGGTGGCAGATACGCAGTATTTT. Amino acids: CASSFGTGVADTQYF.

The rearrangement uses TRBV6-2 or TRBV6-3 and TRBJ2-7; D might be TRBD1 (5 bases). The V and J ends lost 2 bases and 7 bases respectively, with 18 bases between them. Germline loops: CDR1 MNHEY, CDR2 SVGEGT. This CDR3 is built from 15 residues. The CDR3 protein is CASSYGQGRPGEQYF. The CDR3 nucleotides read TGTGCCAGCAGTTACGGGCAGGGTCGTCCGGGTGAGCAGTACTTC.

This clone was counted only a few times. The V gene is TRBV19, the J gene TRBJ2-1, with D possibly TRBD2 on 6 matching bases. Germline-derived CDR1 and CDR2 are LNHDA and SQIVND (reference sequence). The CDR3 runs to 17 residues. V lost 5 bases to trimming and J lost 2 bases, with 19 bases between them. CDR3: CASSLKGQRVTYNEQFF. In DNA, the CDR3 is TGTGCCAGTAGTCTCAAGGGGCAGCGGGTCACCTACAATGAGCAGTTCTTC. The full variable domain, its missing parts supplied by reference TRBV19 and TRBJ2-1, is DGGITQSPKYLFRKEGQNVTLSCEQNLNHDAMYWYRQDPGQGLRLIYYSQIVNDFQKGDIAEGYSVSREKKESFPLTVTSAQKNPTAFYLCASSLKGQRVTYNEQFFGPGTRLTVL.